This T cell receptor (beta chain) was sequenced during a study of cytomegalovirus exposure and HLA in healthy donors. A few counts support this clone. This CDR3 comprises 16 residues. The germline V gene has CDR1 MDHEN and CDR2 SYDVKM. V gave up 2 bases and J gave up 0 bases, with 14 bases separating them. PCR amplification relied on 60 Vbeta primers (plus 13 Jbeta primers). The data were produced by immunoSEQ multiplex PCR, yet TCRdb's version contains in-frame clones alone and is incomplete. The sample has around 100,000 clones; about 77% are singletons. The sequence derives from a woman aged 30 to 39 in good health and CMV-seropositive. The sequenced sample was PBMCs. The V and J genes are TRBV28 and TRBJ2-7; D is perhaps TRBD2 (5 bases). CDR3 coding DNA: TGTGCCAGCAGTTTAGGGCTGAAGGGAGCCTCCTACGAGCAGTACTTC. This translates into CASSLGLKGASYEQYF. The full variable domain, in which reference TRBV28 and TRBJ2-7 provide the parts outside the CDR3, is DVKVTQSSRYLVKRTGEKVFLECVQDMDHENMFWYRQDPGLGLRLIYFSYDVKMKEKGDIPEGYSVSREKKERFSLILESASTNQTSMYLCASSLGLKGASYEQYFGPGTRLTVT.